This T cell receptor beta chain was identified in a study of cytotoxic CD8 clonotypes in ibrutinib-treated CLL. On the study more broadly: Overall, some 24 responses were partial and 2 complete; following median about 68 months, around 15 patients stayed remitted and some 12 progressed. Whole-study findings and limits: There were few public clonotypes, and on treatment they contracted or stayed stable. Clonality grew at ibrutinib response; at progression, it decreased back toward baseline.

The CDR3 consists of 17 residues. The V and J ends lost 8 bases and 0 bases, in that order; junction bases with no gene match: 15. The germline CDR1 and CDR2 sequences are MDHEN and SYDVKM. As regards this clone: What it binds is unknown.

Sequencing was performed with immunoSEQ multiplex PCR; in TCRdb, only in-frame clones are kept and a portion is missing. The table shows some 170,000 clones, with nearly 90% occurring only once. The TCR beta libraries used about 2 micrograms of genomic DNA that came from cryopreserved PBMCs. This specimen was PBMCs, taken at disease progression, from a patient treated with ibrutinib. The V and J genes are TRBV28 and TRBJ2-7; 8 nucleotides align to TRBD2. This sequence originates from a human donor with chronic lymphocytic leukemia. CDR3 region: CASRGGLSRDISYEQYF. CDR3 DNA: TGTGCCAGCCGGGGGGGGCTATCCCGGGATATCTCCTACGAGCAGTACTTC.